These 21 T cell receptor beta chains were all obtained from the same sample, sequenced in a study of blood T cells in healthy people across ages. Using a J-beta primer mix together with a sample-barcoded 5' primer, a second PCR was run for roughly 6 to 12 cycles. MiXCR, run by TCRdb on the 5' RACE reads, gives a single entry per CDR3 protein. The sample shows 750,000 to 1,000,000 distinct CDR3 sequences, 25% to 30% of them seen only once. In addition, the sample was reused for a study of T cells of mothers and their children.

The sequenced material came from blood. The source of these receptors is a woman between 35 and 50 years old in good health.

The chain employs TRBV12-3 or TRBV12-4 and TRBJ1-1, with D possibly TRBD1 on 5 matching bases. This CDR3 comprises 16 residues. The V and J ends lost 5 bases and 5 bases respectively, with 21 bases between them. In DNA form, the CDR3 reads TGTGCCAGCAGTCGGGACTCCCCTTCTCTCGGGACTGAAGCTTTCTTT. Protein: CASSRDSPSLGTEAFF.

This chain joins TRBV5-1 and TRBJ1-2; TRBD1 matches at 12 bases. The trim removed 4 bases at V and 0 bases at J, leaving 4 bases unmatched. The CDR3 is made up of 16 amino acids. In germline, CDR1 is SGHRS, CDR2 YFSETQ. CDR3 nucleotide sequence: TGCGCCAGCAGCGGGACAGGGGGCTCGGCTAACTATGGCTACACCTTC. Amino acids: CASSGTGGSANYGYTF.

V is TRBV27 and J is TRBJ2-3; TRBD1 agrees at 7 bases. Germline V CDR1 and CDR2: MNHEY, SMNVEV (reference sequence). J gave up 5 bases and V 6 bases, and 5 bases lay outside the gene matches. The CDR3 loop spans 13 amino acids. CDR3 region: CASSNPGGDTQYF. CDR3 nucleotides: TGTGCCAGCAGCAATCCAGGGGGAGATACGCAGTATTTT.

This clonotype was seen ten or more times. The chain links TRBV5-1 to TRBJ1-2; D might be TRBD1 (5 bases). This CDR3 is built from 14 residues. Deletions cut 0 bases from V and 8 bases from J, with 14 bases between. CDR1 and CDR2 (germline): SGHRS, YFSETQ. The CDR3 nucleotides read TGCGCCAGCAGCTTGGGAGGGGACTCCACCGGCTACACCTTC. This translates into CASSLGGDSTGYTF.

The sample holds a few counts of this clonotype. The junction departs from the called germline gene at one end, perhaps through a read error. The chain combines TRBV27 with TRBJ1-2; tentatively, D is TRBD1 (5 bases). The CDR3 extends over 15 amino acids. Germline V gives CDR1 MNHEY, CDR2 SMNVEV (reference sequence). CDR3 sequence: CAGSPVDRILCGYTF. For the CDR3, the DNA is TGTGCCGGCAGTCCCGTTGACAGAATTCTCTGTGGCTACACCTTC.

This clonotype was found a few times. CDR3 sequence (DNA): TGTGCCAGCAGCCAGGTGGGGGGCTGGAACCCCTATGGCTACACCTTC. It codes for CASSQVGGWNPYGYTF. The rearrangement uses TRBV7-2 and TRBJ1-2; perhaps TRBD1 as D (6 bases). V was clipped by 5 bases and J by 4 bases, with 20 bases between them. There are 16 residues in the CDR3. Germline assignment: CDR1 SGHTA and CDR2 FQGNSA.

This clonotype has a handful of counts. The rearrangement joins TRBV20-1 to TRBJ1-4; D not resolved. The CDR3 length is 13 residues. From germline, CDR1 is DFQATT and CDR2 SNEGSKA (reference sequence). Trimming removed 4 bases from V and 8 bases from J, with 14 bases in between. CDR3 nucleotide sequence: TGCAGTGCTACACGGACGGCTAGAGAAAAACTGTTTTTT. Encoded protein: CSATRTAREKLFF.

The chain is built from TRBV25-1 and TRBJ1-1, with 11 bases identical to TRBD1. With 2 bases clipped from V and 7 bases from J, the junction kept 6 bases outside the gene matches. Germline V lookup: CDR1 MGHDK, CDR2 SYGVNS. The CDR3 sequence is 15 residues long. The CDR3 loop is CASSEPGTGGGEAFF. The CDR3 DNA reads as TGTGCCAGCAGTGAACCCGGGACAGGGGGGGGTGAAGCTTTCTTT. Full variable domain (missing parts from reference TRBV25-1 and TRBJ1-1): EADIYQTPRYLVIGTGKKITLECSQTMGHDKMYWYQQDPGMELHLIHYSYGVNSTEKGDLSSESTVSRIRTEHFPLTLESARPSHTSQYLCASSEPGTGGGEAFFGQGTRLTVV.

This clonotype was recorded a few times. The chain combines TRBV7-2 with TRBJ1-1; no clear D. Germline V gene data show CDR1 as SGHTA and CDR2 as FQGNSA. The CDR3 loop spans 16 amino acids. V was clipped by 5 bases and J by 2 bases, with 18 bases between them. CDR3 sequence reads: CASSLTQILSNTEAFF. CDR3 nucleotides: TGTGCCAGCAGCCTAACACAGATACTTTCCAACACTGAAGCTTTCTTT.

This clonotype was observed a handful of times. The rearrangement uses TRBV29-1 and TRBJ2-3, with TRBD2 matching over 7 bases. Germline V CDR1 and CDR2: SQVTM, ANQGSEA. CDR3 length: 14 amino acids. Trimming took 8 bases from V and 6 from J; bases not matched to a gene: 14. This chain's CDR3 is CSPTLPDSGDTQYF. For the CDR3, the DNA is TGCAGCCCAACCTTACCCGATAGCGGGGATACGCAGTATTTT.

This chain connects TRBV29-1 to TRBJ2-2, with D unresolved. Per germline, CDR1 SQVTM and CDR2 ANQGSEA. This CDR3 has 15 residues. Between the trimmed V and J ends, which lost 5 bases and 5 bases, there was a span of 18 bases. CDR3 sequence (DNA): TGCAGCGTTTGTGGGTCTAACCCAGCGACCGGGGAGCTGTTTTTT. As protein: CSVCGSNPATGELFF.

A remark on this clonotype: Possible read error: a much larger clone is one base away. The DNA of the CDR3 is TGTGCCAGCAGTTTACCAGGGATCGTCTCCTACGAGCAGTACTTC. Its protein product is CASSLPGIVSYEQYF. This chain connects TRBV28 to TRBJ2-7, with D maybe TRBD1 (5 bases). Germline loops: CDR1 MDHEN, CDR2 SYDVKM. Trimming removed 2 bases at V and 0 bases at J, with 11 bases between. CDR3 length: 15 residues.

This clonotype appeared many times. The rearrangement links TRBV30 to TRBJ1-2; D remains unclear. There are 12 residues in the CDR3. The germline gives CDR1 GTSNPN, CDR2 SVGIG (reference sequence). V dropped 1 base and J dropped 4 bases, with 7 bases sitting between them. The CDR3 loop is CAWSEIGYGYTF. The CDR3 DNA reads TGTGCCTGGAGTGAAATAGGCTATGGCTACACCTTC.

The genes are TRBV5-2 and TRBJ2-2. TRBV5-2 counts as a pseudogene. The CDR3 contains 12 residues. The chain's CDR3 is CASDSNTGELFF. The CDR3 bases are TGTGCCAGCGACAGTAACACCGGGGAGCTGTTTTTT.

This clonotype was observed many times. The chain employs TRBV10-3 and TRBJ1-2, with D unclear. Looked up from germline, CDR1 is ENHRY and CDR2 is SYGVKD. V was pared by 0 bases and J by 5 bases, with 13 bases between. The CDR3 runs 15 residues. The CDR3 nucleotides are TGTGCCATCAGTGAGTCACAGCGGCAAAATTATGGCTACACCTTC. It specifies CAISESQRQNYGYTF.

The CDR3 region has the DNA TGTGCCAGCAGTTTAGCACGGAGCGGGGGCAGCACCGGGGAGCTGTTTTTT. Residues: CASSLARSGGSTGELFF. The genes are TRBV28 and TRBJ2-2, with 8 bases aligning to TRBD2. CDR1 and CDR2 from the germline V gene are MDHEN and SYDVKM. The ends lost 2 bases at V and 4 bases at J; junction bases unmatched: 9. The CDR3 has 17 residues.

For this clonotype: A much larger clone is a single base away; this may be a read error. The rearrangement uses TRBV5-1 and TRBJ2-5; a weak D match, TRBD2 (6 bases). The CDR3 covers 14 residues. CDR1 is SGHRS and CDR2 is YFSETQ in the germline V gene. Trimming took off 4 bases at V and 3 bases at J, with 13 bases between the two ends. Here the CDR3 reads CASSLRGTEETQYF. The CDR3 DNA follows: TGCGCCAGCAGCCTTCGGGGGACCGAAGAGACCCAGTACTTC.

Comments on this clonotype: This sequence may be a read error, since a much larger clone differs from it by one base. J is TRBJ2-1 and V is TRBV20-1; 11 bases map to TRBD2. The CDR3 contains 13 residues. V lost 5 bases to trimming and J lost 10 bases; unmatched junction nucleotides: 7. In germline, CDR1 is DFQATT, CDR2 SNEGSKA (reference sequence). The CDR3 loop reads CSAPRLAGIEQFF. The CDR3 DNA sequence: TGCAGTGCTCCCCGACTAGCGGGGATCGAGCAGTTCTTC.

This CDR3 is CSVFLTGSTGELFF. CDR3 bases: TGCAGCGTGTTTTTGACAGGGTCCACCGGGGAGCTGTTTTTT. The chain combines TRBV29-1 with TRBJ2-2; the match to TRBD1 covers 7 bases. CDR3 length equals 14 residues. V was pared by 6 bases and J by 4 bases, with 8 bases of the junction left unmatched. Germline assignment: CDR1 SQVTM and CDR2 ANQGSEA.

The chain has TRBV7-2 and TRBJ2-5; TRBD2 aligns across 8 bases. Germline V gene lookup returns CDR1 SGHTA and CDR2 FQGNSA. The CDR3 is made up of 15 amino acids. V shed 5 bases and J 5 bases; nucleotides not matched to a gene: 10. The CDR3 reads CASSGRAGAGETQYF. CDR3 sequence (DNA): TGTGCCAGCAGCGGCCGAGCGGGGGCGGGGGAGACCCAGTACTTC.

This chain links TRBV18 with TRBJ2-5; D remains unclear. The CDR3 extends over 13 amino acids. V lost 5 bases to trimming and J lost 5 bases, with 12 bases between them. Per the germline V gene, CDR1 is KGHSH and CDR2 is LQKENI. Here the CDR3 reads CASSSQRGETQYF. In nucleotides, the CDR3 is TGTGCCAGCTCATCCCAACGTGGGGAGACCCAGTACTTC.